The sequence of this T cell receptor beta chain was determined in a study of radiotherapy plus CTLA-4 blockade in lung cancer. As for the study in general: Disease control was present in 31% of patients, and objective responses in approximately 19%.

Germline V lookup: CDR1 SGHRS, CDR2 YFSETQ. CDR3 length: 15 amino acids. The V segment lost 3 bases and the J segment 1 base; nucleotides outside the gene matches: 4. Sequenced by immunoSEQ multiplex PCR; TCRdb stores in-frame clones only, minus some. The sample lists about 40,000 clones, 65% to 75% seen once, with approximately 9% in the top ten. The sequences come from peripheral blood, collected from a patient treated with radiotherapy plus ipilimumab. This TCR came from a human donor with non-small cell lung cancer who had stable disease on radiotherapy plus ipilimumab. This chain uses TRBV5-1 with TRBJ1-1; TRBD1 agrees at 9 bases. In DNA, the CDR3 is TGCGCCAGCAGCTCCCAGGGACAGGGGAACACTGAAGCTTTCTTT. Residues: CASSSQGQGNTEAFF.